A selection of T cell receptor beta chains follows, all from one sample in a study of cytomegalovirus exposure and HLA in healthy donors. This table comes from immunoSEQ multiplex PCR, and its TCRdb copy is limited to in-frame clones, with some not included. The data show about 250,000 clones, roughly 90% seen once. Sequencing input: PBMCs. All receptors come from a man younger than 35 in good health and CMV-seropositive. Both conserved end residues are part of each CDR3.

V: TRBV30
J: TRBJ1-5
CDR3: CAWSVEGDQPQHF

V: TRBV2
J: TRBJ1-2
CDR3: CASTPGTENYGYTF

V: TRBV11-3
J: TRBJ2-7
CDR3: CASSRAQGEREQYF

V: TRBV11-2
J: TRBJ2-1
CDR3: CASSLVLPGQGTSEQFF

V: TRBV19
J: TRBJ1-1
CDR3: CASTQLSGGRDDTEAFF

V: TRBV5-6
J: TRBJ2-5
CDR3: CASSLVGAGGPQTQYF

V: TRBV5-8
J: TRBJ2-1
CDR3: CASSRLAGPDNEQFF

V: TRBV5-6
J: TRBJ1-5
CDR3: CASSFGQVGNQPQHF

V: TRBV5-6
J: TRBJ1-2
CDR3: CASSFGGGGYTF

V: TRBV10-1
J: TRBJ2-7
CDR3: CASSDDCGGYF

V: TRBV29-1
J: NA
CDR3: CSVRAATSYEQYF

V: TRBV6-4
J: TRBJ2-2
CDR3: CASSEEGATGELFF

V: TRBV9
J: TRBJ2-3
CDR3: CASSLAGGLTDTQYF

V: TRBV6-1
J: TRBJ2-2
CDR3: CASSENRGRSLTGELFF

V: TRBV7-2
J: TRBJ2-7
CDR3: CASSLAGTGAPYEQYF

V: TRBV29-1
J: TRBJ2-3
CDR3: CSEVGGGWDTQYF

V: TRBV29-1
J: TRBJ1-5
CDR3: CSVGGDFGQPQHF

V: TRBV28
J: TRBJ2-7
CDR3: CASSLWGPTYEQYF

V: TRBV2
J: TRBJ1-2
CDR3: CASRQNGYTF

V: TRBV20-1
J: TRBJ1-2
CDR3: CSASSRDGYTF

V: TRBV7-2
J: TRBJ1-1
CDR3: CASSLTPQNTEAFF

V: TRBV6-1
J: TRBJ2-7
CDR3: CASSDGYRGLYEQYF

V: TRBV2
J: TRBJ1-1
CDR3: CATGTGRGYTEAFF

V: TRBV5-4
J: TRBJ2-1
CDR3: CASSYRRAGSYNEQFF

V: TRBV4-2
J: TRBJ2-2
CDR3: CASSSGRVGGNTGELFF

V: TRBV10-3
J: TRBJ2-1
CDR3: CAISESQGGTYNEQFF

V: TRBV2
J: TRBJ1-1
CDR3: CASSGETGIMITNTEAFF

V: TRBV10-3
J: TRBJ1-2
CDR3: CAISEDLNYGYTF

V: TRBV28
J: TRBJ2-3
CDR3: CASRRTRGDTQYF

V: TRBV25-1
J: TRBJ1-2
CDR3: CASTQGYGYTF

V: TRBV2
J: TRBJ1-2
CDR3: CASSRDSDYGYTF

V: TRBV18
J: TRBJ1-2
CDR3: CASSSGTGYYGYTF

V: TRBV4-2
J: TRBJ2-1
CDR3: CASSQVLGLSSYNEQFF

V: TRBV6-5
J: TRBJ1-1
CDR3: CASSYVRAATEAFF

V: TRBV7-9
J: TRBJ2-5
CDR3: CASSLASTETQYF